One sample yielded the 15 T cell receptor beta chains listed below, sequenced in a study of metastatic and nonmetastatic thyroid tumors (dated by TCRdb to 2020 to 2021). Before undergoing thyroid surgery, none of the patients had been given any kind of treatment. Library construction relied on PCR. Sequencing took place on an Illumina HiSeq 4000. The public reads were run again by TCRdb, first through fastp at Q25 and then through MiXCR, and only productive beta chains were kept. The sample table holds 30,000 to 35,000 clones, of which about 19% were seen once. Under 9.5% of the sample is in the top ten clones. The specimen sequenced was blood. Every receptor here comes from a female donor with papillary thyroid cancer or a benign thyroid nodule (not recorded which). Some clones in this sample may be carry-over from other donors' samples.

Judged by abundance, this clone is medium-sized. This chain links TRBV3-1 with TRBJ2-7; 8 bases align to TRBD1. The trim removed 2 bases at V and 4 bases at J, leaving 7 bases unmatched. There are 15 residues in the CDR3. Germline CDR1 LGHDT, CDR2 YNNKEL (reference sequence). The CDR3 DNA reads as TGTGCCAGCAGCCAATTCGGCAGGGGGCTATACGAGCAGTACTTC. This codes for CASSQFGRGLYEQYF.

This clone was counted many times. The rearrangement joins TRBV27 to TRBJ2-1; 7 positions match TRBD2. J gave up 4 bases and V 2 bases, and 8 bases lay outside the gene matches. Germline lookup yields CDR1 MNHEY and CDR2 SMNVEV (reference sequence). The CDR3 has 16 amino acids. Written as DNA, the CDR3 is TGTGCCAGCAGTTTAGTTAGCGGGTCGGGATACAATGAGCAGTTCTTC. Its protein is CASSLVSGSGYNEQFF.

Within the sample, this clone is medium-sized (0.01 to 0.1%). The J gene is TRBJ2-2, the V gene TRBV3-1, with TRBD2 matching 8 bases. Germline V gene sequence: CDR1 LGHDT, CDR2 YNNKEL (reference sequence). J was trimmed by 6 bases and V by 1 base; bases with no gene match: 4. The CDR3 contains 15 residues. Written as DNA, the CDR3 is TGTGCCAGCAGCCAAGTAGCGGGAACGGCCGGGGAGCTGTTTTTT. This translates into CASSQVAGTAGELFF.

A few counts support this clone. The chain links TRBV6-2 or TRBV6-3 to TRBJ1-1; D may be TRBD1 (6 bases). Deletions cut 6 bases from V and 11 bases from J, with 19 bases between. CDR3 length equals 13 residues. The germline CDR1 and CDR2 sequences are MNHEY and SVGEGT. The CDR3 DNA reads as TGTGCCAGCAGCCCACAGGGCCCCCAAGGGGCTTTCTTT. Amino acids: CASSPQGPQGAFF.

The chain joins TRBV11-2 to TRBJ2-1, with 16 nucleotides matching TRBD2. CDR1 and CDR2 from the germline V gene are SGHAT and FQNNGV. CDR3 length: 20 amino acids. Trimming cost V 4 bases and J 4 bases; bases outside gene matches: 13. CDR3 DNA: TGTGCCAGCAGCTCGGGACTAGCGGGGGGGCCCCGACCTAATTACAATGAGCAGTTCTTC. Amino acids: CASSSGLAGGPRPNYNEQFF.

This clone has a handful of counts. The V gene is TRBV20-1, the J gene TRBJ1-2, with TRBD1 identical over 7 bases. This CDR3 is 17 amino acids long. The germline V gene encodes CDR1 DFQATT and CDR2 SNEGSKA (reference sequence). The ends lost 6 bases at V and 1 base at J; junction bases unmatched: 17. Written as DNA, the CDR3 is TGCAGTGCCCCTCCCTTTACAGGGGTCGGGATTAACTATGGCTACACCTTC. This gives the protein CSAPPFTGVGINYGYTF.

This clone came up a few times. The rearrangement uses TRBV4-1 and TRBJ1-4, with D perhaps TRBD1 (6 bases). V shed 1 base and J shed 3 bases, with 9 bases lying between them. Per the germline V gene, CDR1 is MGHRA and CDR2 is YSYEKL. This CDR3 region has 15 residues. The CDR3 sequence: CASSQVQGANEKLFF. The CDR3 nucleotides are TGCGCCAGCAGCCAAGTACAGGGTGCTAATGAAAAACTGTTTTTT.

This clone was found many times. The CDR3 loop reads CASRTLMNTEAFF. CDR3 DNA: TGTGCCAGCAGGACCTTGATGAACACTGAAGCTTTCTTT. J is TRBJ1-1 and V is TRBV27; no clear D. The CDR3 has 13 residues. CDR1 is MNHEY and CDR2 is SMNVEV in the germline V gene (reference sequence). V lost 6 bases, J lost 0 bases, and 8 bases lay in between.

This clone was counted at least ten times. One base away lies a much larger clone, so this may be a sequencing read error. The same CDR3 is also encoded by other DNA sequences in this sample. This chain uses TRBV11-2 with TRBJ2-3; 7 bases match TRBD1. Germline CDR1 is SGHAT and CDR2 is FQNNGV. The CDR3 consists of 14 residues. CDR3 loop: CASSQRQGADTQYF. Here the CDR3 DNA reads TGTGCCAGCAGCCAACGACAGGGCGCGGATACGCAGTACTTT.

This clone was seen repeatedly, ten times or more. DNA for the CDR3: TGTGCCAGCAGCTCACTAGCGGGTGGAGCCTACAATGAGCAGTTCTTC. Amino acid sequence: CASSSLAGGAYNEQFF. This chain links TRBV7-3 with TRBJ2-1; 9 bases map to TRBD2. The CDR3 has 16 amino acids. V was clipped by 4 bases and J by 2 bases; unmatched bases: 6. CDR1 is SGHTA and CDR2 is FQGTGA in the germline V gene. Filled out from reference TRBV7-3 and TRBJ2-1, the complete variable domain reads GAGVSQTPSNKVTEKGKYVELRCDPISGHTALYWYRQSLGQGPEFLIYFQGTGAADDSGLPNDRFFAVRPEGSVSTLKIQRTERGDSAVYLCASSSLAGGAYNEQFFGPGTRLTVL.

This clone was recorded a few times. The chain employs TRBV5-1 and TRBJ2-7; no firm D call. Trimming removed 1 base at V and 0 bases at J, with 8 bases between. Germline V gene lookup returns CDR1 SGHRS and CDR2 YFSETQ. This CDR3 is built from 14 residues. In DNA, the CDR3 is TGCGCCAGCAGCTTGACGTGGAGCTCCTACGAGCAGTACTTC. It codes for CASSLTWSSYEQYF. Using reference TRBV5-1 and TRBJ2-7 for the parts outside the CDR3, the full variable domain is KAGVTQTPRYLIKTRGQQVTLSCSPISGHRSVSWYQQTPGQGLQFLFEYFSETQRNKGNFPGRFSGRQFSNSRSEMNVSTLELGDSALYLCASSLTWSSYEQYFGPGTRLTVT.

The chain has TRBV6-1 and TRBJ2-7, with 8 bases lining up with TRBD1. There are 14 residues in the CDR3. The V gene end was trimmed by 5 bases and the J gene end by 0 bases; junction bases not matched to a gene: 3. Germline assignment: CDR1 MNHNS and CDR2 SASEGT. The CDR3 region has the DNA TGTGCCAGCAGTTTTGACAGGGGCTCCTACGAGCAGTACTTC. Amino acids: CASSFDRGSYEQYF.

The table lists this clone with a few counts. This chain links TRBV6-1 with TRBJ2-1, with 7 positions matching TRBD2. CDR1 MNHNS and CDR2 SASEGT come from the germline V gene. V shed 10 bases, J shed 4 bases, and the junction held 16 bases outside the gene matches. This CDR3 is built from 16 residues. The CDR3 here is CATLALSGGKYNEQFF. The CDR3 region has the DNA TGTGCCACCCTCGCGTTGTCGGGAGGTAAATACAATGAGCAGTTCTTC.

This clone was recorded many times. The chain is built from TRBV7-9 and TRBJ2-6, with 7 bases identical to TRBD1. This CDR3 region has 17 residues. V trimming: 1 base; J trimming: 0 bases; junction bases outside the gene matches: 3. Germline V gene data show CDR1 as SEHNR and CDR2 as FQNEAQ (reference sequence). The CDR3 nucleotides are TGTGCCAGCAGCTTAGGGGACAGCCGCTCTGGGGCCAACGTCCTGACTTTC. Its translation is CASSLGDSRSGANVLTF.

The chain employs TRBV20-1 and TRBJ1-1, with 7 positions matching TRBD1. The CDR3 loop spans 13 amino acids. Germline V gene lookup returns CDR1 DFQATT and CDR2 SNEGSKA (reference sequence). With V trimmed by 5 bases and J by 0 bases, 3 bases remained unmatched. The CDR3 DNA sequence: TGCAGTGCTTCACAGGGGTTGAACACTGAAGCTTTCTTT. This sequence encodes CSASQGLNTEAFF.